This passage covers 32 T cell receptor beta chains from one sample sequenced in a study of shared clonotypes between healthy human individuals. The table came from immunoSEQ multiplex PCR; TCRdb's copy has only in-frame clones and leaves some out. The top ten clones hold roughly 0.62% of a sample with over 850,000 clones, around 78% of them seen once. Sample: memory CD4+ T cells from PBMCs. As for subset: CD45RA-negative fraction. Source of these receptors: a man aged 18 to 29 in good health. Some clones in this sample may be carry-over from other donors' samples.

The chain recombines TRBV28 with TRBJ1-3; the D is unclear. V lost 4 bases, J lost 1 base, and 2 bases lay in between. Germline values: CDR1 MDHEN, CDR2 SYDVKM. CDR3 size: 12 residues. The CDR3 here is CASSWSGNTIYF. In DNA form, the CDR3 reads TGTGCCAGCAGTTGGTCTGGAAACACCATATATTTT. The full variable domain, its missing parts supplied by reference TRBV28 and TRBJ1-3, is DVKVTQSSRYLVKRTGEKVFLECVQDMDHENMFWYRQDPGLGLRLIYFSYDVKMKEKGDIPEGYSVSREKKERFSLILESASTNQTSMYLCASSWSGNTIYFGEGSWLTVV.

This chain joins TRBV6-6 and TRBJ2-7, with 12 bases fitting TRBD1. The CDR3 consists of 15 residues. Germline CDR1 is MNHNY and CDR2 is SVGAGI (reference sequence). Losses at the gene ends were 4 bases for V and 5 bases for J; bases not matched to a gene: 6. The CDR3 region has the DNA TGTGCCAGCAGTTCACCGGGACAGGGGGCCCACGAGCAGTACTTC. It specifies CASSSPGQGAHEQYF.

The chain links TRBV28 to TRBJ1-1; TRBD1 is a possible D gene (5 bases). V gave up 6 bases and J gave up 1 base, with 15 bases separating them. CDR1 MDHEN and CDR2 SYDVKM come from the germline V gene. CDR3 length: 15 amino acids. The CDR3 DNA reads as TGTGCCAGCAGACCTGACAGAACCTGGAACACTGAAGCTTTCTTT. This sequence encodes CASRPDRTWNTEAFF.

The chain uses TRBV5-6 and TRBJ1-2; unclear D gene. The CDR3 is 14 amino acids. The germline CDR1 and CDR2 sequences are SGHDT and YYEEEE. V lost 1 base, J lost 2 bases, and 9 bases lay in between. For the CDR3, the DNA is TGTGCCAGCAGCTTGCCAGTCCCAAACTATGGCTACACCTTC. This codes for CASSLPVPNYGYTF. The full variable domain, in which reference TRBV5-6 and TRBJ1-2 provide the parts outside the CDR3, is DAGVTQSPTHLIKTRGQQVTLRCSPKSGHDTVSWYQQALGQGPQFIFQYYEEEERQRGNFPDRFSGHQFPNYSSELNVNALLLGDSALYLCASSLPVPNYGYTFGSGTRLTVV.

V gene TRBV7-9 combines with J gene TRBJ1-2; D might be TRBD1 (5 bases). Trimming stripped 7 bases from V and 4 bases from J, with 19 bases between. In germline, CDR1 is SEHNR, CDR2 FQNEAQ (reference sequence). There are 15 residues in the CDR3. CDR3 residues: CASNNVGEGSYGYTF. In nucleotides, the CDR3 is TGTGCCAGCAACAACGTAGGGGAGGGGAGCTATGGCTACACCTTC.

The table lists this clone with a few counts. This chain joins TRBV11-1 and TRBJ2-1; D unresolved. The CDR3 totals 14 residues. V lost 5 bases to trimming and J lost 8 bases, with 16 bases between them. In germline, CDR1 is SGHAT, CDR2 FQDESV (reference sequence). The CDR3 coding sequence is TGTGCCAGCAGCCAGACGAGATCGAGCGATGAGCAGTTCTTC. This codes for CASSQTRSSDEQFF.

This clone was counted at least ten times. The CDR3 region is CASNLGDRTLNQPQHF. In nucleotides, the CDR3 is TGTGCCAGCAACCTTGGCGACCGTACCCTCAATCAGCCCCAGCATTTT. This chain connects TRBV28 to TRBJ1-5; the D is unclear. This CDR3 is 16 amino acids long. CDR1 is MDHEN, CDR2 SYDVKM, per germline. Trimming left V 7 bases short and J 3 bases short, with 19 bases between.

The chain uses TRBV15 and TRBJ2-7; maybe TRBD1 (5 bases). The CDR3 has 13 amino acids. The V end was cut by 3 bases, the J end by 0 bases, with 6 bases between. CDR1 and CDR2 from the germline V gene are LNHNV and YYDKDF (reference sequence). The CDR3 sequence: CATSRDNSYEQYF. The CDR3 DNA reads TGTGCCACCAGCAGGGACAACTCCTACGAGCAGTACTTC. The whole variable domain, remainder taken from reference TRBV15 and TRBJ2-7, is DAMVIQNPRYQVTQFGKPVTLSCSQTLNHNVMYWYQQKSSQAPKLLFHYYDKDFNNEADTPDNFQSRRPNTSFCFLDIRSPGLGDTAMYLCATSRDNSYEQYFGPGTRLTVT.

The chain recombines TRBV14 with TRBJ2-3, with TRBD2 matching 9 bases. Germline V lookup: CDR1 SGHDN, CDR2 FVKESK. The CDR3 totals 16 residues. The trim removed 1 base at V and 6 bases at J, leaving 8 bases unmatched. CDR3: CASSQALLAGVDTQYF. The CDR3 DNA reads TGTGCCAGCAGCCAAGCCCTCTTAGCGGGGGTGGATACGCAGTATTTT.

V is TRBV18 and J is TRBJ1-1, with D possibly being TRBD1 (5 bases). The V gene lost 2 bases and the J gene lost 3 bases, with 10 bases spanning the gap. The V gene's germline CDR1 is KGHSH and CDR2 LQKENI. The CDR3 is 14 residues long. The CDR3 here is CASSPGASYTEAFF. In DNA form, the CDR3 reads TGTGCCAGCTCACCAGGGGCTTCGTACACTGAAGCTTTCTTT.

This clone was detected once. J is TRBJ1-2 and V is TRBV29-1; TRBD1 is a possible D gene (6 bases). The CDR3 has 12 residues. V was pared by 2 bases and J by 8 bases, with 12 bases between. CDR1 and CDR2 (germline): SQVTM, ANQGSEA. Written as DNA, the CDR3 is TGCAGCGTTGAACTTGGGGGCTGGGGCTACACCTTC. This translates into CSVELGGWGYTF.

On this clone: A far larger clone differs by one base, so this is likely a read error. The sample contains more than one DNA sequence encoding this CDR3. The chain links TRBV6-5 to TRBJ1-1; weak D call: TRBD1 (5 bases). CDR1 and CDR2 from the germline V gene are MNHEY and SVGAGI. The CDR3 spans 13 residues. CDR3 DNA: TGTGCCAGCTATGACAGACCGAACACTGAGGCTTTCTTT. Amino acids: CASYDRPNTEAFF.

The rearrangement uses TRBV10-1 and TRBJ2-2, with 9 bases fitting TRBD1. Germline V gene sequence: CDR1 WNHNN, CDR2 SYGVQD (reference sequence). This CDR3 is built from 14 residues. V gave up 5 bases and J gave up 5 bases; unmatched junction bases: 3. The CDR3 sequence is CASSKGQGTGELFF. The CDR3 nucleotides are TGCGCCAGCAGTAAGGGACAGGGAACCGGGGAGCTGTTTTTT.

The CDR3: CASSWGGYQPQHF. DNA for the CDR3: TGTGCCAGCAGTTGGGGAGGTTACCAGCCCCAGCATTTT. The rearrangement links TRBV28 to TRBJ1-5; D is uncertain. Trimming took off 4 bases at V and 7 bases at J, with 11 bases between the two ends. Per the germline V gene, CDR1 is MDHEN and CDR2 is SYDVKM. The CDR3 is 13 residues long.

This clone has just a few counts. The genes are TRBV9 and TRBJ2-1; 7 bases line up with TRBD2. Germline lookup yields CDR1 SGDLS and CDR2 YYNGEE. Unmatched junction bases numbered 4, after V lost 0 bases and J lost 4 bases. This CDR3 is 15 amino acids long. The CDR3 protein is CASSVASGTYNEQFF. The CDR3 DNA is TGTGCCAGCAGCGTAGCGAGCGGGACGTACAATGAGCAGTTCTTC. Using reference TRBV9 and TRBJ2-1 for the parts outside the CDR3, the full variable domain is DSGVTQTPKHLITATGQRVTLRCSPRSGDLSVYWYQQSLDQGLQFLIQYYNGEERAKGNILERFSAQQFPDLHSELNLSSLELGDSALYFCASSVASGTYNEQFFGPGTRLTVL.

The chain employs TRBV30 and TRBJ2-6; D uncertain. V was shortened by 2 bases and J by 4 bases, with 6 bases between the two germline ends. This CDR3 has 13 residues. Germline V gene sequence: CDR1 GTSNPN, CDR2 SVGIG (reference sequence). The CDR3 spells CAWSWKGANVLTF. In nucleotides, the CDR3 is TGTGCCTGGAGTTGGAAGGGGGCCAACGTCCTGACTTTC.

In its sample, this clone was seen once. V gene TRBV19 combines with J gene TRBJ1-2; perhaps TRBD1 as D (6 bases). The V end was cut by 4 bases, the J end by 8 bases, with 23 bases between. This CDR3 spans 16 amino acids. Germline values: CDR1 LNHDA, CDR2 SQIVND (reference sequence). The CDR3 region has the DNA TGTGCCAGTAGTACTACAGGGACGGGAAGAGAGGGAGGCTACACCTTC. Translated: CASSTTGTGREGGYTF.

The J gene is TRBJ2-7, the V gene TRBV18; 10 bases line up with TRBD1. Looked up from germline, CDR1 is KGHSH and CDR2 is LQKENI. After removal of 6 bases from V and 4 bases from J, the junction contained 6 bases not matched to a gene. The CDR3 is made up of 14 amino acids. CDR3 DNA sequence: TGTGCCAGCTCGGGCCCGGGACAGGGGTACGAGCAGTACTTC. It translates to CASSGPGQGYEQYF.

CDR3 region: CASSPGGIMNTEAFF. DNA for the CDR3: TGTGCCAGCAGTCCGGGGGGGATAATGAACACTGAAGCTTTCTTT. V usage is TRBV27 and J usage is TRBJ1-1; maybe TRBD1 (5 bases). The CDR3 extends over 15 amino acids. Trimming took off 5 bases at V and 0 bases at J, with 13 bases between the two ends. Germline CDR1 is MNHEY and CDR2 is SMNVEV (reference sequence).

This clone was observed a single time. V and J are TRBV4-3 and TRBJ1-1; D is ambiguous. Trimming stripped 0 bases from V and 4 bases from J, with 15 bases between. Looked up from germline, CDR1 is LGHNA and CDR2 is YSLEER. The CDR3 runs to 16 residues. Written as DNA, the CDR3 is TGCGCCAGCAGCCAAGATCTGAGAGCGGAGTCCACTGAAGCTTTCTTT. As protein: CASSQDLRAESTEAFF.

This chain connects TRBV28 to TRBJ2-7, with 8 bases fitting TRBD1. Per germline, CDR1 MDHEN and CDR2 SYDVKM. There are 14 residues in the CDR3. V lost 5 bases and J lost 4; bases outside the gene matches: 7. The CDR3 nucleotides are TGTGCCAGCAGTGCCCTCGACAGGGGTTACGAGCAGTACTTC. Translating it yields CASSALDRGYEQYF.

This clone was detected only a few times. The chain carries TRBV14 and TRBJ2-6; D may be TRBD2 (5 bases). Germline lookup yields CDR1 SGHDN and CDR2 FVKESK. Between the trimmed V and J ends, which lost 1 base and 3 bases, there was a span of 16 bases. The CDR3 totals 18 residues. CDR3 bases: TGTGCCAGCAGCCAAGGAAAGTGGGGAGCTGGTGGGGCCAACGTCCTGACTTTC. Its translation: CASSQGKWGAGGANVLTF. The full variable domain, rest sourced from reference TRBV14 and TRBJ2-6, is EAGVTQFPSHSVIEKGQTVTLRCDPISGHDNLYWYRRVMGKEIKFLLHFVKESKQDESGMPNNRFLAERTGGTYSTLKVQPAELEDSGVYFCASSQGKWGAGGANVLTFGAGSRLTVL.

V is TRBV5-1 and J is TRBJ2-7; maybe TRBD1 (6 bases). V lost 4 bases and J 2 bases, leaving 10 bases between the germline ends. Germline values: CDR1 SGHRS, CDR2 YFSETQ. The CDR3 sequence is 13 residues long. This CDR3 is CASSIGQTYEQYF. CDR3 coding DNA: TGCGCCAGCAGCATCGGACAGACCTACGAGCAGTACTTC.

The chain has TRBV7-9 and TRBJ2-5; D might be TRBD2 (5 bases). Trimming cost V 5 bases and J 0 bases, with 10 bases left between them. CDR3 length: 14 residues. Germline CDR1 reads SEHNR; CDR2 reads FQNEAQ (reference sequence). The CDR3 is CASSPTGYQETQYF. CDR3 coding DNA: TGTGCCAGCAGCCCGACGGGGTACCAAGAGACCCAGTACTTC.

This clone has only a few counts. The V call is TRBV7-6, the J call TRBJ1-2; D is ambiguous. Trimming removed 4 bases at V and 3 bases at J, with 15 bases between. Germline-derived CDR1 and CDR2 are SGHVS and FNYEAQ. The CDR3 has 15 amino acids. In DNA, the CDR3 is TGTGCCAGCAGCTCGAGCGGACCCCTCGACTATGGCTACACCTTC. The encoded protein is CASSSSGPLDYGYTF.

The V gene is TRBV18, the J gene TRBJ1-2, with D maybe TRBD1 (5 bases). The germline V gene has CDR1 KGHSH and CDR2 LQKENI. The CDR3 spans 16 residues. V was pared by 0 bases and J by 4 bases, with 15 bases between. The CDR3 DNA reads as TGTGCCAGCTCACCACCGGCAGGGAATGGTTTCTATGGCTACACCTTC. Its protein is CASSPPAGNGFYGYTF.

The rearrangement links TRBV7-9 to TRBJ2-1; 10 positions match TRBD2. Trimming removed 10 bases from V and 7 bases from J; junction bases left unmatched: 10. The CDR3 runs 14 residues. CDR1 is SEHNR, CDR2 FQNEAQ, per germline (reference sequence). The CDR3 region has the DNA TGTGCCACAACGGGGCTAGCGGGAGAGAATGAGCAGTTCTTC. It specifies CATTGLAGENEQFF.

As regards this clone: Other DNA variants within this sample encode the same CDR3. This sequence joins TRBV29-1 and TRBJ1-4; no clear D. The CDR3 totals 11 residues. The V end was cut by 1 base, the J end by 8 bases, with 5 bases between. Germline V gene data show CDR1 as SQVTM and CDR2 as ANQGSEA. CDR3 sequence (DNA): TGCAGCGTTGAAGGAGACGAAAAACTGTTTTTT. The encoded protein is CSVEGDEKLFF. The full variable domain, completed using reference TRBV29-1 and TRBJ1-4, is SAVISQKPSRDICQRGTSLTIQCQVDSQVTMMFWYRQQPGQSLTLIATANQGSEATYESGFVIDKFPISRPNLTFSTLTVSNMSPEDSSIYLCSVEGDEKLFFGSGTQLSVL.

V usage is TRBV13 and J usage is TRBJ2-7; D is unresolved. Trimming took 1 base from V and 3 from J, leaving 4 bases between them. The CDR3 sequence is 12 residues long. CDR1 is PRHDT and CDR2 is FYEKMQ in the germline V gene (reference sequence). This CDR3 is CASSLVNYEQYF. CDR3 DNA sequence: TGTGCCAGCAGCTTAGTTAACTACGAGCAGTACTTC. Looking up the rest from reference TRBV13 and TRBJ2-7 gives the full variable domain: AAGVIQSPRHLIKEKRETATLKCYPIPRHDTVYWYQQGPGQDPQFLISFYEKMQSDKGSIPDRFSAQQFSDYHSELNMSSLELGDSALYFCASSLVNYEQYFGPGTRLTVT.

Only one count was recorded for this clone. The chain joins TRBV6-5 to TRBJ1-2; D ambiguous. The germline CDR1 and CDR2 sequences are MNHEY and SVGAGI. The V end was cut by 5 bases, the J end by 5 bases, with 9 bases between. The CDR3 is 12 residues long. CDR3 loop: CASSESRYGYTF. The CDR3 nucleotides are TGTGCCAGCAGTGAGTCTAGATATGGCTACACCTTC.

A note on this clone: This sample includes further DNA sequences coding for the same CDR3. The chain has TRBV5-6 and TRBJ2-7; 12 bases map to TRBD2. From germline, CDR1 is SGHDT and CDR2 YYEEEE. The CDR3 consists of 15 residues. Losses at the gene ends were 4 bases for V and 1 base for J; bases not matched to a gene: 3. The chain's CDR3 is CASSLGLAGSYEQYF. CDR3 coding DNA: TGTGCCAGCAGCCTCGGACTAGCGGGATCCTACGAGCAGTACTTC.

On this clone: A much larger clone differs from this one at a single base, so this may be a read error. Here the CDR3 DNA reads TGTGCCAGCAGTTGGACTAGCGGCACAGATACGCAGTATTTT. Amino acids: CASSWTSGTDTQYF. The chain has TRBV6-4 and TRBJ2-3; TRBD2 aligns across 9 bases. Trimming took 5 bases from V and 1 from J; bases not matched to a gene: 1. This CDR3 has 14 amino acids. Per germline, CDR1 MRHNA and CDR2 SNTAGT.